Each of the 12 T cell receptor beta chains below was sequenced from the same sample in a study of T cell responses to AZD1222 COVID-19 vaccine. The protocol was immunoSEQ multiplex PCR, while the TCRdb copy is restricted to in-frame clones and leaves out a portion. The sample contains 100,000 to 150,000 clones, approximately 90% of which appear only once. This specimen was peripheral blood, taken on day 0 of AZD1222 vaccination. The source is an adult in good health.

This clone was recorded once. The chain is built from TRBV5-1 and TRBJ2-7; D is perhaps TRBD1 or TRBD2 (5 bases each). This CDR3 spans 14 amino acids. Germline CDR1 reads SGHRS; CDR2 reads YFSETQ. Trimming left V 2 bases short and J 6 bases short, with 15 bases between. In nucleotides, the CDR3 is TGCGCCAGCAGCTTCGACTCCCGGGGACCCGAGCAGTACTTC. It is translated as CASSFDSRGPEQYF.

This clone was counted once. The V call is TRBV9, the J call TRBJ2-7; D ambiguous. Germline CDR1 reads SGDLS; CDR2 reads YYNGEE. This CDR3 spans 15 amino acids. V lost 3 bases and J lost 5, with 18 bases in between. For the CDR3, the DNA is TGTGCCAGCAGCGCCATTGGTGGATTGTCTGACGAGCAGTACTTC. It specifies CASSAIGGLSDEQYF.

This chain uses TRBV3-1 (or the pseudogene TRBV3-2) with TRBJ2-5; 9 bases align to TRBD1. V lost 4 bases to trimming and J lost 7 bases; unmatched junction nucleotides: 4. The CDR3 length is 13 residues. The germline CDR1 and CDR2 sequences are LGHDT and YNNKEL (reference sequence). As DNA, the CDR3 is TGTGCCAGCAGCCCCCGGGGACAGGGGACCCAGTACTTC. Translating gives CASSPRGQGTQYF.

The chain carries TRBV2 and TRBJ1-6; maybe TRBD1 (5 bases). Germline V gene sequence: CDR1 SNHLY, CDR2 FYNNEI. Trimming stripped 6 bases from V and 7 bases from J, with 19 bases between. This CDR3 is 16 amino acids long. CDR3 nucleotides: TGTGCCAGCAGACAGGACGGTGGGGTGGGAAATTCACCCCTCCACTTT. This gives the protein CASRQDGGVGNSPLHF. Filled out from reference TRBV2 and TRBJ1-6, the complete variable domain reads EPEVTQTPSHQVTQMGQEVILRCVPISNHLYFYWYRQILGQKVEFLVSFYNNEISEKSEIFDDQFSVERPDGSNFTLKIRSTKLEDSAMYFCASRQDGGVGNSPLHFGNGTRLTVT.

V is TRBV7-8 and J is TRBJ1-3, with TRBD1 as a possible D gene (5 bases). The ends were cut back, 2 bases at V and 0 bases at J, with 14 bases in the middle. Germline CDR1 reads SGHVS; CDR2 reads FQNEAQ. This CDR3 comprises 17 residues. DNA for the CDR3: TGTGCCAGCAGCTTAAAGCGGCAGGGACTCTCTGGAAACACCATATATTTT. Translation gives CASSLKRQGLSGNTIYF.

This chain joins TRBV7-2 and TRBJ1-2; a weak D match, TRBD1 (5 bases). CDR1 is SGHTA and CDR2 is FQGNSA in the germline V gene. Trimming shortened V by 3 bases and J by 8 bases, and 25 bases separated the two germline ends. This CDR3 is 17 amino acids long. CDR3 DNA sequence: TGTGCCAGCAGCTTTCCTGGGACGGCGGCCGGGGTAAGGGGCTACACCTTC. Its translation is CASSFPGTAAGVRGYTF. Looking up the rest from reference TRBV7-2 and TRBJ1-2 gives the full variable domain: GAGVSQSPSNKVTEKGKDVELRCDPISGHTALYWYRQSLGQGLEFLIYFQGNSAPDKSGLPSDRFSAERTGGSVSTLTIQRTQQEDSAVYLCASSFPGTAAGVRGYTFGSGTRLTVV.

The chain couples TRBV7-9 to TRBJ1-1, with D possibly being TRBD1 (5 bases). V gave up 1 base and J gave up 4 bases, with 13 bases separating them. CDR1 SEHNR and CDR2 FQNEAQ come from the germline V gene (reference sequence). This CDR3 is built from 15 residues. CDR3 in amino acids: CASSLVAGRGTEAFF. Here the CDR3 DNA reads TGTGCCAGCAGCTTAGTGGCAGGGCGGGGCACTGAAGCTTTCTTT.

The chain carries TRBV4-2 and TRBJ1-4; maybe TRBD1 (5 bases). V lost 0 bases, J lost 8 bases, and 13 bases lay in between. CDR3 length equals 15 residues. Germline lookup yields CDR1 LGHNA and CDR2 YNFKEQ. CDR3 sequence: CASSQDREGREKLFF. CDR3 DNA: TGTGCCAGCAGCCAAGACAGGGAAGGCCGGGAAAAACTGTTTTTT.

V and J are TRBV10-3 and TRBJ1-3; D call uncertain. Deletions cut 7 bases from V and 7 bases from J, with 14 bases between. Germline CDR1 ENHRY, CDR2 SYGVKD. The CDR3 contains 13 residues. The CDR3 sequence is CAINDPGWNTIYF. CDR3 DNA sequence: TGTGCCATCAATGATCCAGGTTGGAACACCATATATTTT.

V is TRBV6-5 and J is TRBJ1-2, with a weak D call TRBD1 (5 bases). The CDR3 sequence is 14 residues long. With 2 bases removed from V and 4 bases from J, the gap between germline ends came to 11 bases. The germline gives CDR1 MNHEY, CDR2 SVGAGI. CDR3 loop: CASSYKGRVYGYTF. CDR3 nucleotides: TGTGCCAGCAGTTACAAAGGCAGGGTCTATGGCTACACCTTC.

The V and J genes are TRBV6-5 and TRBJ1-4; D may be TRBD1 (5 bases). In germline, CDR1 is MNHEY, CDR2 SVGAGI. CDR3 length: 13 amino acids. Trimming pared 8 bases from V and 8 bases from J, leaving 15 bases between. CDR3 loop: CASQRGGNEKLFF. CDR3 sequence (DNA): TGTGCCAGCCAACGGGGGGGGAACGAAAAACTGTTTTTT.

The gene calls are TRBV23-1 and TRBJ1-3; D is unclear. TRBV23-1 is treated as an ORF (open reading frame) with a function not yet certain. The CDR3 has 18 amino acids. Trimming cost V 1 base and J 0 bases, with 16 bases left between them. The CDR3 nucleotides read TGCGCCAGCAGTCAATTCTATAGCGCGGTGATCTCTGGAAACACCATATATTTT. Amino acids: CASSQFYSAVISGNTIYF.